This record looks at one TCR beta chain sequence and its context. Its specificity is unknown. This sample was taken from a study of T cells in tumors after PD-1 blockade. Across the study: Prior checkpoint blockade, systemic immunosuppressant use, or anti-cancer therapy within 4 weeks excluded patients. During anti-PD-1 treatment, some patients continued daily vismodegib 150 mg.

The repertoire was sequenced with immunoSEQ multiplex PCR; TCRdb's copy has only in-frame clones and lacks some. The sample lists roughly 59,000 clones, about 80% occurring once. V shed 3 bases and J shed 7 bases, with 12 bases lying between them. The CDR3 extends over 14 amino acids. The germline gives CDR1 KGHSH, CDR2 LQKENI. Tumor or blood genomic DNA was sequenced, with inputs of about 616 ng to 6,004 ng. Study-wide points: Some novel exhausted tumor clones appeared in pre-treatment blood, suggesting peripheral recruitment.

The receptor comes from a human donor with basal cell carcinoma. The chain carries TRBV18 and TRBJ2-2; a weak D match, TRBD1 (6 bases). The specimen was PBMCs, collected before anti-PD-1 treatment. The chain's CDR3 is CASSPRGFDGELFF. CDR3 bases: TGTGCCAGCTCACCCAGGGGATTTGACGGGGAGCTGTTTTTT.